This T cell receptor beta chain was recovered during a study of neurological immune-mediated disorders. The cDNA was synthesized by 5'RACE incorporating 10-nucleotide random UMIs. One entry per CDR3 protein, called by TCRdb with MiXCR from the 5' RACE reads. Among tens of thousands of distinct CDR3 sequences listed, about 3.7% were seen once. This CDR3 region has 15 residues. Trimming at V came to 0 bases and at J to 8 bases, leaving 6 bases not matched to a gene. Looked up from germline, CDR1 is SGHRS and CDR2 is YFSETQ. Study-wide results and limits: The multiple sclerosis repertoire cluster was associated with no clinical or MRI feature. The study phylogenetically grouped the repertoires of 18 of 34 multiple sclerosis patients into one related-CDR3 cluster, a possible signature.

This clonotype has ten or more counts. Its antigen is not known. The rearrangement links TRBV5-1 to TRBJ2-1; 9 positions match TRBD2. The TCR was taken from a woman in her fifties or sixties with multiple sclerosis. Sequenced sample: PBMCs. The chain's CDR3 is CASSLDSGSMYEQFF. The DNA of the CDR3 is TGCGCCAGCAGCTTGGATAGCGGGAGTATGTATGAGCAGTTCTTC.